One T cell receptor (beta chain) is described in this entry. It lacks a known antigen. Qualities for individual bases were not recorded, and no much larger clone is one base off. The CDR3 regions of human TCRbeta chains were subjected to immunosequencing. Per the source publication's procedure: Repertoire TCRs were checked for matches against a reference library of SARS-CoV-2-specific TCRs that had been generated using the MIRA antigen-specificity platform. Breadth meant the fraction of unique TCRs that were SARS-CoV-2-associated, whereas depth meant the fraction of total T cells that were SARS-CoV-2-associated. Using the MIRA data, each spike-specific TCR was mapped to the spike region that the TCR reacts to and placed in a CD4 or CD8 class. Log10-transformed breadth and depth values were compared by one-way ANOVA with Sidak's multiple comparisons tests. In TCRdb, the immuneACCESS table is reduced to in-frame sequences with V and J assigned. These tables do not hold every clone; where another copy was compared, an unresolved V gene accounts for under half, and the others remain unexplained. V and J calls and clone size are copied from that table; D and trimming were computed from the DNA. In all, the sample holds 150,000 or so clones, and around 90% of those were seen once. 1% to 1.5% of the sample is in the top ten clones.

The data are from a study of T cell responses to AZD1222 COVID-19 vaccine (dated by TCRdb to the early 2020s). Regarding the research as a whole: A total of 230 to 250 trial participants underwent TCR sequencing, of whom some 210 received two doses of AZD1222 and about 26 received two doses of the MenACWY control vaccine. Trial participants were enrolled into age subgroups of 18-55, 56-69 and 70-plus years, which contained about 160, 30 and 59 TCR-sequenced participants, respectively.

Spanning cysteine to phenylalanine, the CDR3 consists of 15 amino acids. CDR3 DNA only is kept here, 45 bases in frame from base 1. The germline V gene sets CDR1 to SGHDT and CDR2 to YYEEEE. V ends up 3 bases short and J 3 bases short, with an unmatched junction base count of 6. The research as a whole found: CD4 TCRs associated with the vaccine covered the entire spike protein, and the dominant responses were in regions 160-218 and 743-854. After two AZD1222 doses, both the breadth and the depth of spike-specific TCRs were significantly higher than at day 0 and than in MenACWY recipients. In the small 56-69-year group, the increase in depth fell short of significance, most likely because of low power. Conclusions about previously exposed vaccinees are limited, since just five to seven AZD1222 recipients were seropositive for SARS-CoV-2 at baseline. Because no day 14 peak-response samples were available, repertoires were characterized only after the peak T cell response. Reportedly, close to half of the unique spike-specific TCRs recognized epitopes lying outside the regions that are mutated in the B.1.351 and B.1.1.7 variants. Participants were mostly white British, with more females than males. The authors suggested clonal diversity may have been underestimated.

Per the publication, the time point label means: about 28 days (+/-7) after the second vaccine dose. Because spike-specific TCR depth and breadth did not differ between the two schedules, AZD1222 recipients who got a second dose at roughly 4 weeks were pooled with those who got a second dose at roughly 12 weeks. The vaccinee samples were drawn from two UK trials, COV001 and COV002, one of which was a single-blind randomized controlled phase 2/3 trial testing AZD1222 (ChAdOx1 nCoV-19) in healthy adults. For TCRbeta chain sequencing, PBMC samples from trial participants were taken at day 0 and at day 28 after the second dose.

The receptor's source is an adult who received the AZD1222 COVID-19 vaccine. The V and J segments used are TRBV5-6 and TRBJ1-3, with TRBD1 identical over 7 junction bases. The input for sequencing was peripheral blood, taken 28 days after the second AZD1222 dose. The CDR3 in this case is CASSYDRASGNTIYF. The sequenced DNA: TGTGCCAGCAGCTATGACAGGGCAAGTGGAAACACCATATATTTT.